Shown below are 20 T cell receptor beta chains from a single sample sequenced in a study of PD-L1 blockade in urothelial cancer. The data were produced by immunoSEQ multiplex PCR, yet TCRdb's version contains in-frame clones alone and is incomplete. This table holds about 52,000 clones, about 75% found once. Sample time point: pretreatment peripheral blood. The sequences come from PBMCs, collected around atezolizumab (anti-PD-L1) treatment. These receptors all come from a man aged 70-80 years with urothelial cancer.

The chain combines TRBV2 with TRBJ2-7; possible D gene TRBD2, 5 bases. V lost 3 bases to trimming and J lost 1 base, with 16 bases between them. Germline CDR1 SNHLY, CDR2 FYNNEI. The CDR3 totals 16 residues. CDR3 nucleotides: TGTGCCAGCAGTGACGGCCTAGCACCTCCATCCTACGAGCAGTACTTC. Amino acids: CASSDGLAPPSYEQYF.

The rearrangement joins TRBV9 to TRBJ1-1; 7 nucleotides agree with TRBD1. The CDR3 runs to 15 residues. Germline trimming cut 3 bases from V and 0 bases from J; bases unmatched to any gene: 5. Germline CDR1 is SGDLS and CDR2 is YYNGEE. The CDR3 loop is CASSARQGVNTEAFF. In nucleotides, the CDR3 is TGTGCCAGCAGCGCCCGACAGGGAGTGAACACTGAAGCTTTCTTT.

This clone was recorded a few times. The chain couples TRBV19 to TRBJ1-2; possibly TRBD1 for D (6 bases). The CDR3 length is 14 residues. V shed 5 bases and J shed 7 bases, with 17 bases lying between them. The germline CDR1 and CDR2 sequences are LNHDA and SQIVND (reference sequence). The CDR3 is CASSPREGTIGYTF. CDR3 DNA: TGTGCCAGTAGTCCCCGAGAGGGGACAATTGGCTACACCTTC.

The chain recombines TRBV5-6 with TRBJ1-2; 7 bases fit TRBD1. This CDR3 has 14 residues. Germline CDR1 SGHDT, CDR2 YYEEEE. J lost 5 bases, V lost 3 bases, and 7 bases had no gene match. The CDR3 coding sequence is TGTGCCAGCAGCTCTGGACAGGAGATTTATGGCTACACCTTC. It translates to CASSSGQEIYGYTF.

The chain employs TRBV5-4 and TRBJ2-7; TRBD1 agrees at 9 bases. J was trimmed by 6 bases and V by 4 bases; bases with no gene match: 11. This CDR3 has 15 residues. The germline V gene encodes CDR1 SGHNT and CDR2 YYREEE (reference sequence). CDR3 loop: CASSRGTGKEVEQYF. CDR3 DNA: TGTGCCAGCAGCCGCGGGACAGGGAAGGAGGTCGAGCAGTACTTC.

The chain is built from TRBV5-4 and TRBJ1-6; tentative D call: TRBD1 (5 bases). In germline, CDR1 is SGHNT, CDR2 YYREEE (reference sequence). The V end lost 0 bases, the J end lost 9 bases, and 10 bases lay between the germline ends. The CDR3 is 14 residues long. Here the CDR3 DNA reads TGTGCCAGCAGCTTGGTAGGGGCCGGTTCACCCCTCCACTTT. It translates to CASSLVGAGSPLHF.

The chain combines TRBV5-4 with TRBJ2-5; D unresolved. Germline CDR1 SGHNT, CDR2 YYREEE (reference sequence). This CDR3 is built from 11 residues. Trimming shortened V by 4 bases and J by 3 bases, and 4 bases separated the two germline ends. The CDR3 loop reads CASSQKETQYF. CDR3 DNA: TGTGCCAGCAGCCAGAAAGAGACCCAGTACTTC. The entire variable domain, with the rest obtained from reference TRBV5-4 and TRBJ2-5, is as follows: ETGVTQSPTHLIKTRGQQVTLRCSSQSGHNTVSWYQQALGQGPQFIFQYYREEENGRGNFPPRFSGLQFPNYSSELNVNALELDDSALYLCASSQKETQYFGPGTRLLVL.

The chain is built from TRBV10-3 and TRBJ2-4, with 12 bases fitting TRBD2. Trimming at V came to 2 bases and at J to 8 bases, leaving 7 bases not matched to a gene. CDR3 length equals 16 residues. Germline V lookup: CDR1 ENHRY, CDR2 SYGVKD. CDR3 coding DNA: TGTGCCATCAGTGAGAATCTAGCGGGGGGGCAGGACATTCAGTACTTC. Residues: CAISENLAGGQDIQYF.

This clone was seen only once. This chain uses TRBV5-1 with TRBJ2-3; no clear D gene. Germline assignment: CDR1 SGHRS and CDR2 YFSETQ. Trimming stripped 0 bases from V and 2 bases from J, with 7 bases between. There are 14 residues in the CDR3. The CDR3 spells CASSLGRVTDTQYF. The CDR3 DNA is TGCGCCAGCAGCTTGGGTAGAGTCACAGATACGCAGTATTTT. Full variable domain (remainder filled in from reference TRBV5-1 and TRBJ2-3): KAGVTQTPRYLIKTRGQQVTLSCSPISGHRSVSWYQQTPGQGLQFLFEYFSETQRNKGNFPGRFSGRQFSNSRSEMNVSTLELGDSALYLCASSLGRVTDTQYFGPGTRLTVL.

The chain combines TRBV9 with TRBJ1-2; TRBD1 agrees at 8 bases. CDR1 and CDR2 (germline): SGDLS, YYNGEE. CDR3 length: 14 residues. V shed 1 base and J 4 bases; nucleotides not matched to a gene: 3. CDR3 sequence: CASSVSQGAYGYTF. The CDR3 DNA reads TGTGCCAGCAGCGTAAGTCAGGGGGCCTATGGCTACACCTTC.

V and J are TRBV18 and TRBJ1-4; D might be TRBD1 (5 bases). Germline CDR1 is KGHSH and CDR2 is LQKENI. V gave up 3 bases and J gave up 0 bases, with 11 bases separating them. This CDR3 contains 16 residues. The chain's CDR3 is CASSPQGPATNEKLFF. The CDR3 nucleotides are TGTGCCAGCTCACCTCAGGGCCCTGCAACTAATGAAAAACTGTTTTTT.

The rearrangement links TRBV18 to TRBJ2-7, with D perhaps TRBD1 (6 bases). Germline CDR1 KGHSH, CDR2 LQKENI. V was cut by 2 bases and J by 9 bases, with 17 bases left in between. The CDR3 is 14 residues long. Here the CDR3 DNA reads TGTGCCAGCTCACCATCTGCAGACAGGCTCGTGCAGTACTTC. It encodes CASSPSADRLVQYF.

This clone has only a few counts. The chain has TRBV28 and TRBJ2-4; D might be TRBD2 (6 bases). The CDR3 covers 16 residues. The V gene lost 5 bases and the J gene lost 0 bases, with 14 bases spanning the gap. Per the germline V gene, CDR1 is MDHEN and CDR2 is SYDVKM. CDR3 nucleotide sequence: TGTGCCAGCAGTCGGCCCTTGGGAGGAGCCAAAAACATTCAGTACTTC. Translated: CASSRPLGGAKNIQYF.

CDR3 bases: TGCGCCAGCAGCCAAGATATGTCAGGGATCACCGGGGAGCTGTTTTTT. Encoded protein: CASSQDMSGITGELFF. This chain links TRBV4-3 with TRBJ2-2; D might be TRBD1 (5 bases). Germline V CDR1 and CDR2: LGHNA, YSLEER. The CDR3 has 16 amino acids. Trimming took off 0 bases at V and 4 bases at J, with 12 bases between the two ends.

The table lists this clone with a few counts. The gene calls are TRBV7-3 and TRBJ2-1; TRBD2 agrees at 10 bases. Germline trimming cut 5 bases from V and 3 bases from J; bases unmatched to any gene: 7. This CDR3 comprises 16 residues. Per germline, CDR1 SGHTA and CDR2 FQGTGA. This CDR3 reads CASSRGAGGFYNEQFF. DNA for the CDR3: TGTGCCAGCAGCCGCGGAGCGGGAGGGTTCTACAATGAGCAGTTCTTC.

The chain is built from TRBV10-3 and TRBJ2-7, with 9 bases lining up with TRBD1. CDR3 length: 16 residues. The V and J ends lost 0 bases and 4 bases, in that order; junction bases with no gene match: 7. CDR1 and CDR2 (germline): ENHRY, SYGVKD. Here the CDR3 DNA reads TGTGCCATCAGTGAGTCTGGGGGACAGGGTTTGTACGAGCAGTACTTC. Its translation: CAISESGGQGLYEQYF.

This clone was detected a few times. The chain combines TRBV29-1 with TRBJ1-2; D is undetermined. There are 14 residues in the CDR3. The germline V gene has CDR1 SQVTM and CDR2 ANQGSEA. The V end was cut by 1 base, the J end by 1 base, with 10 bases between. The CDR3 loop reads CSVEGQHINYGYTF. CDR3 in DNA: TGCAGCGTTGAAGGTCAACACATTAACTATGGCTACACCTTC. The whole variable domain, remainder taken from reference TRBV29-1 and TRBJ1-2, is SAVISQKPSRDICQRGTSLTIQCQVDSQVTMMFWYRQQPGQSLTLIATANQGSEATYESGFVIDKFPISRPNLTFSTLTVSNMSPEDSSIYLCSVEGQHINYGYTFGSGTRLTVV.

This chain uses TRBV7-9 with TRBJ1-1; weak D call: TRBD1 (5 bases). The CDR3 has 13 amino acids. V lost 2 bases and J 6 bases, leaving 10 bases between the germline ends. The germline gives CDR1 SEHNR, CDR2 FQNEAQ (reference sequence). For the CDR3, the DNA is TGTGCCAGCAGCTTACGGGAGGGGCCTGAAGCTTTCTTT. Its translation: CASSLREGPEAFF.

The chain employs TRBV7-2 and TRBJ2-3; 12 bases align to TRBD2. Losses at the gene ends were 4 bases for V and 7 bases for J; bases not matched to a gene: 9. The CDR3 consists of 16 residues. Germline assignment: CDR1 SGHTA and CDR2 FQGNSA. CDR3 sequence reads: CASSYRTSGIGNTQYF. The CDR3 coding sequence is TGTGCCAGCAGCTATCGGACTAGCGGGATTGGAAATACGCAGTATTTT.

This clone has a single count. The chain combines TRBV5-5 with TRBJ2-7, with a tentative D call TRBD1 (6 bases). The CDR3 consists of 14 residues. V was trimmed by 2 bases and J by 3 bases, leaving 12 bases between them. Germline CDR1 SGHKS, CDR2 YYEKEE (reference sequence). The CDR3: CASSFGQRIYEQYF. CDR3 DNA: TGTGCCAGCAGCTTTGGACAGAGAATCTACGAGCAGTACTTC.